This T cell receptor beta chain came from a study of vaccination effects on CD4 cells after COVID-19 (dated by TCRdb to 2022 to 2024). In terms of the full investigation: Two doses of either the BNT162b2 or the mRNA-1273 mRNA SARS-CoV-2 vaccine were administered to participants. The study compared SARS-CoV-2 spike-specific CD4+ TCR repertoires before and after mRNA vaccination in COVID-19 convalescent patients and infection-naive vaccine recipients. Cultures from other donors in the study were sequenced with the Oncomine TCR Beta short-read assay on an Illumina iSeq 100. A total of 10 COVID-19 convalescent patients and several SARS-CoV-2-naive healthy vaccine recipients were included in the full study. What the research found in general, with its limitations: The study was limited by a small number of convalescent patients, and early post-infection timepoints were lacking. Among healthy vaccine recipients, nearly all vaccine-induced clones were SARS-CoV-2 mono-reactive, and only 1 of 255 was cross-reactive with common cold coronaviruses. At late post-vaccination timepoints, both infection-induced and vaccine-induced clones showed marked clonal contraction, consistent with waning T cell responses.

In the ViraFEST assay, PBMC were stimulated with viral peptide pools, and antigen-specific CD4+ T cell clonotypes were then identified by expansion using TCR sequencing. After about 9 days of culture, CD4+ T cells were isolated with the EasySep CD4+ T cell isolation kit. The absence of prior SARS-CoV-2 infection in healthy vaccine recipients was confirmed by negative nucleocapsid antibodies before and after vaccination. Roughly 2.1 million PBMC per well were cultured in IMDM with roughly 5% human AB serum, 7.5 to 10 IU/ml IL-2 and gentamicin, plus 10 ug/ml peptides. Half of the culture medium was replaced with fresh IL-2-containing medium on days 3 and 7. Unless otherwise noted, each peptide stimulation condition was cultured in triplicate wells. Using Ficoll-Paque Plus gradient centrifugation, PBMC were separated from whole blood and then either used fresh or cryopreserved at -140C. The spike proteins of SARS-CoV-2 and of the common cold coronaviruses HCoV-NL63, HCoV-OC43 and HCoV-229E were spanned by overlapping peptide pools. Genomic DNA was extracted from cultured CD4+ T cells with the QIAamp micro DNA kit.

Libraries were made using the immunoSEQ multiplex PCR assay. TCR beta CDR3 sequencing was performed on DNA from the cultured, isolated CD4+ T cells. Per the original workflow: The analysis removed non-productive TCR sequences, trimmed reads to the CDR3 region, and retained only CDR3s that were 7 or more amino acids long. Antigen-specific clonotypes were identified using the MANAFEST web app by comparison of expansion in peptide wells against reference cultures. For clones to be considered positive, expansion at FDR<0.05 versus reference and all other wells, an odds ratio above 5, and a frequency above 0.1% in two replicate wells were required. A clonotype was called cross-reactive if it was significantly expanded both in SARS-CoV-2 spike wells and in at least one common cold coronavirus spike condition. Levenshtein distance calculated with the stringdist R package was used to assess CDR3 similarity, and unrooted trees were constructed with ape in R 3.6.1. This immuneACCESS table, as held by TCRdb, lists in-frame sequences with V and J called but not all clones. Of the missing ones, under half trace to an unresolved V gene in checked studies; the others have no known cause. The V and J calls and clone size are taken from that table; D and trimming were inferred from the DNA. This sample is represented by about 55,000 clones; under 70% of them were singletons. The top ten hold around 19% of the sample.

This clone was seen once. Its recognized antigen is unknown. No base qualities exist here, and no much larger clone lies one base off it. Sequencing was performed on CD4+ T cells from PBMCs cultured with SARS-CoV-2 spike peptides, taken before COVID-19 vaccination. The cell subset or site label, read with the paper, signifies: SARS-CoV-2 spike overlapping peptide pool stimulation. The TCR comes from a human donor who received a COVID-19 vaccine.

The DNA sequence is TGTGCCAGCAGCTATCGACAGGGTTGGGAGACCCAGTACTTC. Its coded protein is CASSYRQGWETQYF. This receptor chain uses TRBV6-2 or TRBV6-3 and TRBJ2-5; 7 central nucleotides agree with TRBD1. Including cysteine and phenylalanine, the CDR3 has 14 amino acids. Only the CDR3 DNA stays, 42 bases, in frame from base 1. V ends up 6 bases short and J 5 bases short, with an unmatched junction base count of 9. Taken from the germline V gene, the CDR1 and CDR2 loops are MNHEY and SVGEGT.